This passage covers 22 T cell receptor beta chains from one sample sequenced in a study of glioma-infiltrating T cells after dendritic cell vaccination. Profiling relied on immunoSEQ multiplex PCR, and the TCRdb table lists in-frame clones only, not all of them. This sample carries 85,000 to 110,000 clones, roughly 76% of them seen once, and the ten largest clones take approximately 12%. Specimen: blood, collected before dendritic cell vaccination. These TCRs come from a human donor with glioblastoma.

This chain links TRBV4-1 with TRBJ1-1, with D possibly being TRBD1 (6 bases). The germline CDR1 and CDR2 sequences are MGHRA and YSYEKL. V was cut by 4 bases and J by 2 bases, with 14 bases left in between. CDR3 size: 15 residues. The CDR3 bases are TGCGCCAGCAGCCCACCGGGACAACCAAACACTGAAGCTTTCTTT. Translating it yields CASSPPGQPNTEAFF.

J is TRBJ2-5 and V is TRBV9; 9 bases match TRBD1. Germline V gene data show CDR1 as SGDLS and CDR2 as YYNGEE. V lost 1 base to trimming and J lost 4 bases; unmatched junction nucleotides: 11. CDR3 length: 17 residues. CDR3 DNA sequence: TGTGCCAGCAGCGTATCTCTGGGACAGGGTAAACCAGAGACCCAGTACTTC. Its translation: CASSVSLGQGKPETQYF.

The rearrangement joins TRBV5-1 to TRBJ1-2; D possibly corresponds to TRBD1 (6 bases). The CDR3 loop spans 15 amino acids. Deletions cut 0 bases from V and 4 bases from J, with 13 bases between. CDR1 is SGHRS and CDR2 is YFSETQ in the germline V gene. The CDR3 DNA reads TGCGCCAGCAGCTTGGGCAGGGGCGATGTCTATGGCTACACCTTC. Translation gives CASSLGRGDVYGYTF.

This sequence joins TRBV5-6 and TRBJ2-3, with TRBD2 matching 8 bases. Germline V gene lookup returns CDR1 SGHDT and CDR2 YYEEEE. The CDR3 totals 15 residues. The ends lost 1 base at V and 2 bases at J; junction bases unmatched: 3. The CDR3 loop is CASSLSGGFTDTQYF. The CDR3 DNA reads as TGTGCCAGCAGCTTGAGCGGGGGCTTCACAGATACGCAGTATTTT.

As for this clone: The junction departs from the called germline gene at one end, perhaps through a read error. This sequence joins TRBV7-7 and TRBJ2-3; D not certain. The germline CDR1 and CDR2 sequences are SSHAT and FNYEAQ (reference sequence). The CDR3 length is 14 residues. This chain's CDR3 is CASSLDRSTDTQYF. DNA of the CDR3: TGTGCTAGCAGCTTAGATCGCAGTACAGATACGCAGTATTTT.

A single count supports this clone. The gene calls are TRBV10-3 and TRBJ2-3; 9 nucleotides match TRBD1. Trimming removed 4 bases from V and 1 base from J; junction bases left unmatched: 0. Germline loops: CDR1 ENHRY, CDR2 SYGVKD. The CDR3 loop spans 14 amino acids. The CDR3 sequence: CAISGTGGTDTQYF. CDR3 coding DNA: TGTGCCATCAGTGGGACAGGGGGCACAGATACGCAGTATTTT.

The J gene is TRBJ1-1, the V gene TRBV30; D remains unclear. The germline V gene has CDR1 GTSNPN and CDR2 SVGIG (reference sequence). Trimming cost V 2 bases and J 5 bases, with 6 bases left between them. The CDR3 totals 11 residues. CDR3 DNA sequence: TGTGCCTGGAGTCCGAGGACTGAAGCTTTCTTT. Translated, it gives CAWSPRTEAFF.

In DNA, the CDR3 is TGTGCCAGCAGCGTAGCTACAGGGGGCACTGAAGCTTTCTTT. This codes for CASSVATGGTEAFF. V gene TRBV9 combines with J gene TRBJ1-1, with 8 positions matching TRBD1. Germline values: CDR1 SGDLS, CDR2 YYNGEE. V trimming: 0 bases; J trimming: 4 bases; junction bases outside the gene matches: 2. The CDR3 has 14 residues. Combining the CDR3 with reference TRBV9 and TRBJ1-1 gives the whole variable domain DSGVTQTPKHLITATGQRVTLRCSPRSGDLSVYWYQQSLDQGLQFLIQYYNGEERAKGNILERFSAQQFPDLHSELNLSSLELGDSALYFCASSVATGGTEAFFGQGTRLTVV.

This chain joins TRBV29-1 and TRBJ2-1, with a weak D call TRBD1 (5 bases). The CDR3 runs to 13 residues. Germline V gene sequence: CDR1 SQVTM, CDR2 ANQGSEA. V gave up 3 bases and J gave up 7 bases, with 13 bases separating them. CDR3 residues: CSVEVGAGNEQFF. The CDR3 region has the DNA TGCAGCGTTGAGGTTGGGGCAGGGAATGAGCAGTTCTTC.

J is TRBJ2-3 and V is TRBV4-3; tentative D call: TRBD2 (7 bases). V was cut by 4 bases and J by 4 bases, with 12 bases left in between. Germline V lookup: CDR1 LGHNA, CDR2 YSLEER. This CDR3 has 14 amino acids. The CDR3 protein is CASSREGDSDTQYF. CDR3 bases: TGCGCCAGCAGCCGGGAGGGGGATTCAGATACGCAGTATTTT.

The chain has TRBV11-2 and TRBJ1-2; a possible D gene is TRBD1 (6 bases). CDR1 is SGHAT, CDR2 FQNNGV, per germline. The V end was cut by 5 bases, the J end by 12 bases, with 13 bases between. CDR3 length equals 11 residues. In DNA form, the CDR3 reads TGTGCCAGCAGCCCGGACAGTATGAACACCTTC. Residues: CASSPDSMNTF.

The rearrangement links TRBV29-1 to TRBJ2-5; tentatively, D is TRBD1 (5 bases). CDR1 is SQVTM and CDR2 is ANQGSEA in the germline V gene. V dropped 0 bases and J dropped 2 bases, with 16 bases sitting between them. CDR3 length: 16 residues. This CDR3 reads CSVEDIKKGPQETQYF. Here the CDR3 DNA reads TGCAGCGTTGAAGATATTAAGAAGGGGCCACAAGAGACCCAGTACTTC.

This CDR3 is CASSMTGGLQPQHF. CDR3 nucleotide sequence: TGTGCCAGTAGTATGACAGGGGGCCTTCAGCCCCAGCATTTT. The chain employs TRBV19 and TRBJ1-5, with 10 bases lining up with TRBD1. V was pared by 3 bases and J by 6 bases, with 2 bases of the junction left unmatched. CDR3 size: 14 residues. In germline, CDR1 is LNHDA, CDR2 SQIVND (reference sequence).

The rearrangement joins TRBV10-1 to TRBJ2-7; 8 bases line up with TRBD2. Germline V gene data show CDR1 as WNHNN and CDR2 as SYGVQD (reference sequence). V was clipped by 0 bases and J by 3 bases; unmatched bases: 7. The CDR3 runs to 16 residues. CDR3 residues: CASSESSGGTDYEQYF. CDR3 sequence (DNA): TGCGCCAGCAGTGAGTCTTCGGGGGGGACGGACTACGAGCAGTACTTC.

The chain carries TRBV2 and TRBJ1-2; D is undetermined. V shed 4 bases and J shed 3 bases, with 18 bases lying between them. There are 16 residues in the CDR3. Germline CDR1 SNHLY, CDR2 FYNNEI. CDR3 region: CASSAVGGGLDYGYTF. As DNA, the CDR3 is TGTGCCAGCAGTGCCGTCGGCGGAGGACTCGACTATGGCTACACCTTC.

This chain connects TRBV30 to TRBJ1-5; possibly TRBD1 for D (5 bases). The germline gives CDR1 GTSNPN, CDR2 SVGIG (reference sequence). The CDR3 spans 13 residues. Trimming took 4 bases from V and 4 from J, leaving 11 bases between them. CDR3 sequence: CAWNRTPNQPQHF. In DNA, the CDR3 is TGTGCCTGGAACCGGACACCGAATCAGCCCCAGCATTTT.

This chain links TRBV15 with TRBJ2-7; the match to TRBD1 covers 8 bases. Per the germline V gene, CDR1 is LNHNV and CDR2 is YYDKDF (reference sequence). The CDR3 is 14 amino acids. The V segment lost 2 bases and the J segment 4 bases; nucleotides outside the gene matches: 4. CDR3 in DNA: TGTGCCACCAGCAGACAGGGGGCGCCGTACGAGCAGTACTTC. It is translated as CATSRQGAPYEQYF.

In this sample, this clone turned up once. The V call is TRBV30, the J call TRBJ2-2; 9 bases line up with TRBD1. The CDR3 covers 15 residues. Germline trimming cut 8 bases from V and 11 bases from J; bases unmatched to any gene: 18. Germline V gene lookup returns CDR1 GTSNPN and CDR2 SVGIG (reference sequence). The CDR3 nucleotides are TGTGCCGGGGGACAGGGCGGGGAGGGCCACCGAGAGCTGTTTTTT. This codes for CAGGQGGEGHRELFF.

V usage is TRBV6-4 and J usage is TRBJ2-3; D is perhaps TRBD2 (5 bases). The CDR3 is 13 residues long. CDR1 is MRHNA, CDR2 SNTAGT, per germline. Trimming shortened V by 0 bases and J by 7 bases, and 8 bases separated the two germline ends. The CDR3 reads CASSDSGINTQYF. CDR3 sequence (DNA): TGTGCCAGCAGTGACTCCGGGATTAATACGCAGTATTTT.

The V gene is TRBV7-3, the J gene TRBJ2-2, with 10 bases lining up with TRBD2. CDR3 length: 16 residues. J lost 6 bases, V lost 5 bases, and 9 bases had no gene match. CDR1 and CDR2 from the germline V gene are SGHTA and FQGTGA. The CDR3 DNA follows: TGTGCCAGCAGCGCCGGACTAGCGGAGGGCGCCGGGGAGCTGTTTTTT. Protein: CASSAGLAEGAGELFF.

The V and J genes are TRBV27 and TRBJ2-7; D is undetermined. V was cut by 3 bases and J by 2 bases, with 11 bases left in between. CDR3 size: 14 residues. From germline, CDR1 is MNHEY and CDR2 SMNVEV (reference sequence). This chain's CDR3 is CASSLFADTYEQYF. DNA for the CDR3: TGTGCCAGCAGTTTGTTTGCAGACACCTACGAGCAGTACTTC.

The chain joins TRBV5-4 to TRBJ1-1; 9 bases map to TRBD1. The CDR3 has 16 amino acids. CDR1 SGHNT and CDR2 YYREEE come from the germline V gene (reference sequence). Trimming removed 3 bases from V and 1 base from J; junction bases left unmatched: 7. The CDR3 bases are TGTGCCAGCAGCTCGTGGGGACAGGGCGCGAACACTGAAGCTTTCTTT. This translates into CASSSWGQGANTEAFF.